Shown below are 16 T cell receptor beta chains from a single sample sequenced in a study of cytomegalovirus exposure and HLA in healthy donors. Amplification used 60 Vbeta primers and 13 Jbeta primers. The assay was immunoSEQ multiplex PCR, and TCRdb's table has in-frame clones only and misses some. The sample has roughly 190,000 clones; roughly 81% are singletons. Sequenced: PBMCs. The receptors were sampled from a woman under 40 in good health and CMV-seropositive.

V and J are TRBV2 and TRBJ2-7; TRBD2 matches at 7 bases. This CDR3 has 13 residues. Germline V CDR1 and CDR2: SNHLY, FYNNEI. The V gene end was trimmed by 4 bases and the J gene end by 2 bases; junction bases not matched to a gene: 2. CDR3 nucleotide sequence: TGTGCCAGCAGTGTTCGGGGGGCCTACGAGCAGTACTTC. It is translated as CASSVRGAYEQYF.

V and J are TRBV7-2 and TRBJ2-7; 8 bases fit TRBD2. CDR3 size: 15 residues. Trimming removed 2 bases from V and 6 bases from J; junction bases left unmatched: 9. Germline assignment: CDR1 SGHTA and CDR2 FQGNSA. CDR3 nucleotides: TGTGCCAGCAGCTTAATAAGTAGCGGGGTCCGCGAGCAGTACTTC. It translates to CASSLISSGVREQYF.

This chain joins TRBV7-9 and TRBJ2-5; no definite D call. The tail of the sequence fits TRBJ2-7 better, so the J call may be wrong. The CDR3 covers 11 residues. Germline assignment: CDR1 SEHNR and CDR2 FQNEAQ (reference sequence). CDR3 protein: CASSHTYEQYF. CDR3 bases: TGTGCCAGCAGCCATACCTACGAGCAGTACTTC.

The chain has TRBV5-5 and TRBJ2-5; 8 nucleotides match TRBD1. The assigned J gene may be wrong: the sequence end matches TRBJ2-7 better. Germline V gives CDR1 SGHKS, CDR2 YYEKEE (reference sequence). CDR3 length equals 15 residues. CDR3 sequence (DNA): TGTGCCAGCAGCTCCGGGGACAGGTTCAGCCACGAGCAGTACTTC. It codes for CASSSGDRFSHEQYF.

The chain couples TRBV5-6 to TRBJ2-7, with D possibly being TRBD2 (5 bases). Trimming took 4 bases from V and 0 from J, leaving 14 bases between them. The CDR3 contains 15 residues. Germline CDR1 is SGHDT and CDR2 is YYEEEE. CDR3 loop: CASSPAVMSSYEQYF. The DNA of the CDR3 is TGTGCCAGCAGCCCAGCGGTTATGAGCTCCTACGAGCAGTACTTC.

This chain uses TRBV25-1 with TRBJ2-7, with 8 bases that match TRBD2. Germline CDR1 MGHDK, CDR2 SYGVNS. Germline trimming cut 4 bases from V and 3 bases from J; bases unmatched to any gene: 11. There are 16 residues in the CDR3. CDR3 region: CASSAPGLGAGYEQYF. CDR3 DNA: TGTGCCAGCAGTGCCCCGGGACTAGGGGCGGGCTACGAGCAGTACTTC.

CDR3 DNA sequence: TGTGCCAGCAGCCTAGCCGGGACAGGGTACTATGGCTACACCTTC. This translates into CASSLAGTGYYGYTF. This chain uses TRBV27 with TRBJ1-2, with 9 bases lining up with TRBD1. This CDR3 is built from 15 residues. Germline CDR1 reads MNHEY; CDR2 reads SMNVEV (reference sequence). After removal of 6 bases from V and 3 bases from J, the junction contained 8 bases not matched to a gene.

This clone was counted only a few times. This chain joins TRBV11-2 and TRBJ1-3, with D tentatively TRBD1 (6 bases). V was pared by 2 bases and J by 3 bases, with 8 bases between. The length of the CDR3 is 14 residues. Germline V gene sequence: CDR1 SGHAT, CDR2 FQNNGV. In nucleotides, the CDR3 is TGTGCCAGCAGCTTACCCAGGGGTGGAAACACCATATATTTT. It translates to CASSLPRGGNTIYF.

The CDR3 nucleotides read TGTGCCAGCTCACCGCGGACAGGGAGAGACACCGGGGAGCTGTTTTTT. Amino acid sequence: CASSPRTGRDTGELFF. The chain couples TRBV18 to TRBJ2-2; 8 nucleotides align to TRBD1. The germline V gene encodes CDR1 KGHSH and CDR2 LQKENI. The J segment lost 3 bases and the V segment lost 3 bases, leaving 6 bases of the junction unmatched. The CDR3 covers 16 residues.

This chain joins TRBV19 and TRBJ2-1, with D perhaps matching TRBD1 (5 bases). The CDR3 is made up of 12 amino acids. V dropped 11 bases and J dropped 5 bases, with 13 bases sitting between them. Per germline, CDR1 LNHDA and CDR2 SQIVND (reference sequence). The CDR3 is CAARTLDNEQFF. The CDR3 DNA sequence: TGTGCCGCTCGGACACTCGACAATGAGCAGTTCTTC.

The sample holds a few counts of this clone. The chain combines TRBV11-3 with TRBJ2-5; D remains ambiguous. The V gene's germline CDR1 is SGHNT and CDR2 YENEEA. The CDR3 runs to 13 residues. Between the trimmed V and J ends, which lost 0 bases and 5 bases, there was a span of 7 bases. CDR3 sequence (DNA): TGTGCCAGCAGCTTAGATTCTCGGGAGACCCAGTACTTC. Translating it yields CASSLDSRETQYF.

This chain joins TRBV6-1 and TRBJ1-1; no clear D. The germline V and J ends were trimmed by 4 bases and 0 bases, with 6 bases remaining between them. The CDR3 totals 13 residues. In germline, CDR1 is MNHNS, CDR2 SASEGT. The CDR3 DNA follows: TGTGCCAGCAGTGGCCGGTTGAACACTGAAGCTTTCTTT. Protein sequence: CASSGRLNTEAFF.

V gene TRBV7-9 combines with J gene TRBJ2-3; a weak D match, TRBD2 (5 bases). Germline CDR1 is SEHNR and CDR2 is FQNEAQ (reference sequence). The CDR3 loop spans 14 amino acids. The germline V and J ends were trimmed by 10 bases and 1 base, with 15 bases remaining between them. The CDR3 is CATRVAGRTDTQYF. CDR3 coding DNA: TGTGCCACCCGGGTTGCGGGCCGCACAGATACGCAGTATTTT.

The chain uses TRBV7-2 and TRBJ2-5; no firm D call. V lost 1 base and J lost 1, with 10 bases in between. The germline gives CDR1 SGHTA, CDR2 FQGNSA. CDR3 length: 15 amino acids. CDR3 coding DNA: TGTGCCAGCAGCTTAGAGGCAGGCCTCCAAGAGACCCAGTACTTC. Amino acid sequence: CASSLEAGLQETQYF.

The chain employs TRBV19 and TRBJ2-7, with 11 bases fitting TRBD2. CDR1 and CDR2 (germline): LNHDA, SQIVND (reference sequence). The V segment lost 3 bases and the J segment 6 bases; nucleotides outside the gene matches: 4. The CDR3 runs 14 residues. CDR3 sequence (DNA): TGTGCCAGTAGTATGTGGCTAGCGGGAGGCGAGCAGTACTTC. As protein: CASSMWLAGGEQYF.

The genes are TRBV14 and TRBJ2-7; 8 nucleotides line up with TRBD1. The CDR3 runs to 14 residues. Germline CDR1 reads SGHDN; CDR2 reads FVKESK. After removal of 2 bases from V and 6 bases from J, the junction contained 6 bases not matched to a gene. CDR3 DNA: TGTGCCAGCAGCCAAACCGGGACAGGCCCCGAGCAGTACTTC. Translated: CASSQTGTGPEQYF. Drawing the rest from reference TRBV14 and TRBJ2-7, the complete variable domain is EAGVTQFPSHSVIEKGQTVTLRCDPISGHDNLYWYRRVMGKEIKFLLHFVKESKQDESGMPNNRFLAERTGGTYSTLKVQPAELEDSGVYFCASSQTGTGPEQYFGPGTRLTVT.